The 23 T cell receptor beta chains given below trace back to one sample, sequenced in a study of OX40 agonist ivuxolimab in advanced cancers. Library prep was done by the immunoSEQ multiplex PCR assay. TCRdb took this table from immuneACCESS and kept in-frame rearrangements with V and J called. Such tables lack part of the clones; where checked against another copy, unresolved V genes explain under half of the gap, and the rest is unexplained. Within this sample are around 76,000 clones, with around 92% of them counted one time only. The ten largest clones capture approximately 9.1% of the sample. The sample here was CD4+ or CD8+ T cells sorted from blood, taken in a trial of the OX40 agonist ivuxolimab. These receptors originate from an adult with an advanced solid tumor such as melanoma, head and neck, liver or kidney cancer.

The gene calls are TRBV20-1 and TRBJ1-4; a weak D match, TRBD1 (5 bases). The V gene lost 5 bases and the J gene lost 7 bases, with 8 bases spanning the gap. Germline assignment: CDR1 DFQATT and CDR2 SNEGSKA (reference sequence). The CDR3 sequence is 11 residues long. The CDR3 DNA reads as TGCAGTGCTGGCGACAGTGAAAAACTGTTTTTT. This translates into CSAGDSEKLFF.

The CDR3 coding sequence is TGCGCCAGCAGCTTGGTTCGGGGGCGCTCCTACAATGAGCAGTTCTTC. As protein: CASSLVRGRSYNEQFF. The V and J genes are TRBV5-1 and TRBJ2-1, with D possibly called TRBD1 or TRBD2 (6 bases each). The V gene's germline CDR1 is SGHRS and CDR2 YFSETQ. The germline V and J ends were trimmed by 0 bases and 0 bases, with 10 bases remaining between them. This CDR3 comprises 16 residues.

The V and J genes are TRBV19 and TRBJ2-7; D is unresolved. Between the trimmed V and J ends, which lost 8 bases and 2 bases, there was a span of 10 bases. CDR3 length: 12 residues. The germline gives CDR1 LNHDA, CDR2 SQIVND (reference sequence). CDR3 sequence reads: CASGRLTYEQYF. The CDR3 region has the DNA TGTGCCAGTGGGCGTCTGACCTACGAGCAGTACTTC.

This clone was counted a single time. This chain links TRBV5-1 with TRBJ1-2, with TRBD1 matching over 7 bases. The CDR3 is 14 amino acids. V dropped 3 bases and J dropped 8; count of bases not matched to a gene: 10. Per germline, CDR1 SGHRS and CDR2 YFSETQ. CDR3 in amino acids: CASSWGQPKWGYTF. The CDR3 DNA reads as TGCGCCAGCAGCTGGGGACAGCCCAAGTGGGGCTACACCTTC. The full variable domain, rest sourced from reference TRBV5-1 and TRBJ1-2, is KAGVTQTPRYLIKTRGQQVTLSCSPISGHRSVSWYQQTPGQGLQFLFEYFSETQRNKGNFPGRFSGRQFSNSRSEMNVSTLELGDSALYLCASSWGQPKWGYTFGSGTRLTVV.

V is TRBV10-2 and J is TRBJ2-5, with 7 bases lining up with TRBD1. The J segment lost 3 bases and the V segment lost 7 bases, leaving 8 bases of the junction unmatched. The CDR3 covers 14 residues. Germline lookup yields CDR1 WSHSY and CDR2 SAAADI. CDR3 in DNA: TGCGCCAGCAAGTGGCTAGGACAGGAAGAGACCCAGTACTTC. The encoded protein is CASKWLGQEETQYF.

CDR3 in amino acids: CASSFRNPRDTQYF. For the CDR3, the DNA is TGCGCCAGCAGCTTTAGGAACCCCCGAGATACGCAGTATTTT. This chain links TRBV5-1 with TRBJ2-3; no clear D. Trimming removed 2 bases at V and 5 bases at J, with 12 bases between. The CDR3 consists of 14 residues. Germline lookup yields CDR1 SGHRS and CDR2 YFSETQ.

CDR3 sequence (DNA): TGTGCCAGCAGCAAAGTAAGGGACCTGAGGGGACGCTCTGGAAACACCATATATTTT. Protein: CASSKVRDLRGRSGNTIYF. The rearrangement links TRBV21-1 to TRBJ1-3. TRBV21-1 is designated a pseudogene. The CDR3 covers 19 residues.

The rearrangement links TRBV27 to TRBJ1-2, with 9 bases fitting TRBD1. The CDR3 has 13 residues. The V gene end was trimmed by 8 bases and the J gene end by 1 base; junction bases not matched to a gene: 2. Germline CDR1 MNHEY, CDR2 SMNVEV (reference sequence). This CDR3 reads CASQGQGNYGYTF. The CDR3 nucleotides are TGTGCCAGCCAGGGACAGGGTAACTATGGCTACACCTTC.

V usage is TRBV9 and J usage is TRBJ2-1; tentatively, D is TRBD1 or TRBD2 (7 bases each). The germline gives CDR1 SGDLS, CDR2 YYNGEE. Between the trimmed V and J ends, which lost 3 bases and 2 bases, there was a span of 12 bases. CDR3 length equals 15 residues. The CDR3 nucleotides read TGTGCCAGCAGCGACCAGGGGGGGCCCTACAATGAGCAGTTCTTC. Protein: CASSDQGGPYNEQFF.

The chain carries TRBV7-9 and TRBJ2-3; 7 bases agree with TRBD1. The CDR3 has 13 amino acids. Trimming took 6 bases from V and 6 from J; bases not matched to a gene: 6. Germline values: CDR1 SEHNR, CDR2 FQNEAQ (reference sequence). Here the CDR3 reads CASSLTGVDTQYF. The DNA of the CDR3 is TGTGCCAGCAGTCTTACAGGGGTCGATACGCAGTATTTT.

This chain links TRBV7-9 with TRBJ2-2; D tentatively reads TRBD1 or TRBD2 (5 bases each). Germline V CDR1 and CDR2: SEHNR, FQNEAQ (reference sequence). The V end lost 6 bases, the J end lost 3 bases, and 14 bases lay between the germline ends. This CDR3 has 15 amino acids. The CDR3 here is CASSRQQGDTGELFF. The DNA of the CDR3 is TGTGCCAGCAGTCGTCAGCAGGGAGACACCGGGGAGCTGTTTTTT.

This chain uses TRBV5-6 with TRBJ2-1; a possible D gene is TRBD1 (6 bases). Per the germline V gene, CDR1 is SGHDT and CDR2 is YYEEEE. This CDR3 region has 14 residues. V was pared by 2 bases and J by 8 bases, with 14 bases between. Here the CDR3 DNA reads TGTGCCAGCAGCTTCCAGGGGCCTGGCGATGAGCAGTTCTTC. Its translation: CASSFQGPGDEQFF.

The V gene is TRBV28, the J gene TRBJ1-5; 8 positions agree with TRBD1. Trimming at V came to 7 bases and at J to 6 bases, leaving 14 bases not matched to a gene. The CDR3 spans 16 residues. Germline loops: CDR1 MDHEN, CDR2 SYDVKM. The CDR3 nucleotides are TGTGCCAGCATCCCTAGGTTTCAGGGGGCTCGTCAGCCCCAGCATTTT. Residues: CASIPRFQGARQPQHF.

The rearrangement links TRBV11-3 to TRBJ2-2; TRBD2 matches 8 bases. The CDR3 contains 16 residues. With 5 bases clipped from V and 7 bases from J, the junction kept 12 bases outside the gene matches. Per germline, CDR1 SGHNT and CDR2 YENEEA. The CDR3 nucleotides are TGTGCCAGCAGCCCGTCCGGGGGGGTAGACAACGGGGAGCTGTTTTTT. It is translated as CASSPSGGVDNGELFF. Full variable domain (missing parts from reference TRBV11-3 and TRBJ2-2): EAGVVQSPRYKIIEKKQPVAFWCNPISGHNTLYWYLQNLGQGPELLIRYENEEAVDDSQLPKDRFSAERLKGVDSTLKIQPAELGDSAVYLCASSPSGGVDNGELFFGEGSRLTVL.

The rearrangement links TRBV27 to TRBJ2-6; D is unresolved. Deletions cut 4 bases from V and 0 bases from J, with 10 bases between. Germline CDR1 is MNHEY and CDR2 is SMNVEV (reference sequence). The CDR3 sequence is 16 residues long. CDR3 sequence: CASSSPFHSGANVLTF. The CDR3 DNA sequence: TGTGCCAGCAGTTCACCCTTCCACTCTGGGGCCAACGTCCTGACTTTC.

The gene calls are TRBV6-1 and TRBJ2-7; D might be TRBD1 (5 bases). V was trimmed by 7 bases and J by 2 bases, leaving 12 bases between them. Germline CDR1 and CDR2: MNHNS and SASEGT. This CDR3 region has 13 residues. The CDR3 protein is CASNQGPTYEQYF. The CDR3 DNA reads TGTGCCAGCAACCAGGGTCCTACCTACGAGCAGTACTTC.

This clone was seen only once. This chain uses TRBV28 with TRBJ2-5; D possibly corresponds to TRBD2 (6 bases). CDR1 and CDR2 (germline): MDHEN, SYDVKM. The V end lost 8 bases, the J end lost 5 bases, and 21 bases lay between the germline ends. The CDR3 contains 15 residues. The CDR3: CASGLLGAAGETQYF. The CDR3 DNA reads as TGTGCCAGCGGGCTGCTAGGGGCGGCGGGGGAGACCCAGTACTTC.

The chain recombines TRBV11-2 with TRBJ2-3, with D tentatively TRBD1 (7 bases). CDR1 is SGHAT and CDR2 is FQNNGV in the germline V gene. This CDR3 has 15 residues. With 5 bases removed from V and 3 bases from J, the gap between germline ends came to 15 bases. The CDR3 DNA follows: TGTGCCAGCAGCCCGGAGGGGGCATGGACAGATACGCAGTATTTT. Encoded protein: CASSPEGAWTDTQYF.

The chain combines TRBV27 with TRBJ2-3; 8 positions match TRBD2. V was pared by 2 bases and J by 14 bases, with 9 bases of the junction left unmatched. This CDR3 has 13 amino acids. CDR1 MNHEY and CDR2 SMNVEV come from the germline V gene (reference sequence). CDR3 sequence reads: CASSLRRGEYGYF. Here the CDR3 DNA reads TGTGCCAGCAGTTTACGGCGGGGGGAGTATGGGTATTTT.

V gene TRBV25-1 combines with J gene TRBJ2-6; D uncertain. From germline, CDR1 is MGHDK and CDR2 SYGVNS. The length of the CDR3 is 17 residues. V lost 1 base to trimming and J lost 0 bases, with 10 bases between them. CDR3 in amino acids: CASSEWSEDSGANVLTF. CDR3 DNA sequence: TGTGCCAGCAGTGAATGGAGCGAGGACTCTGGGGCCAACGTCCTGACTTTC.

The chain uses TRBV19 and TRBJ2-5; 7 bases align to TRBD2. The J segment lost 1 base and the V segment lost 2 bases, leaving 4 bases of the junction unmatched. Germline loops: CDR1 LNHDA, CDR2 SQIVND (reference sequence). This CDR3 has 15 amino acids. The DNA of the CDR3 is TGTGCCAGTAGTATACGGTCTAGCGGCCAAGAGACCCAGTACTTC. It translates to CASSIRSSGQETQYF.

The J gene is TRBJ2-1, the V gene TRBV7-3; D perhaps matches TRBD1 (5 bases). CDR3 length: 13 amino acids. Germline V gene sequence: CDR1 SGHTA, CDR2 FQGTGA. Trimming cost V 0 bases and J 5 bases, with 5 bases left between them. CDR3 DNA: TGTGCCAGCAGCTTAACAGGGGACAATGAGCAGTTCTTC. Its protein is CASSLTGDNEQFF. Full variable domain (missing parts from reference TRBV7-3 and TRBJ2-1): GAGVSQTPSNKVTEKGKYVELRCDPISGHTALYWYRQSLGQGPEFLIYFQGTGAADDSGLPNDRFFAVRPEGSVSTLKIQRTERGDSAVYLCASSLTGDNEQFFGPGTRLTVL.

The gene calls are TRBV5-1 and TRBJ2-5; D gene uncertain. The V and J ends lost 2 bases and 3 bases respectively, with 8 bases between them. Germline CDR1 and CDR2: SGHRS and YFSETQ. The CDR3 totals 13 residues. This CDR3 is CASSFGREETQYF. CDR3 sequence (DNA): TGCGCCAGCAGCTTCGGAAGGGAAGAGACCCAGTACTTC.